Listed below are T cell receptor beta chains from one sample, sequenced in a study of T cell repertoires in cytomegalovirus infection. Their target antigens are unknown. TCRdb re-derived calls from the reads in MiXCR, one entry per CDR3 protein. The sample has approximately 390,000 distinct CDR3 sequences; 34% are singletons. Material: cultured PBMCs, obtained from culture after CMV antigen stimulation. The origin of the receptors is a human donor in good health (CMV status not recorded). Some clones in this sample may be carry-over from other donors' samples. CDR3s leave out the opening cysteine and the closing phenylalanine or tryptophan.

>TRBJ1-5|TRBV7-9
ASSVSGVGQPQH
>TRBJ2-3|TRBV7-2
ASSLGDSPRY
>TRBJ2-1|TRBV28
ASKSRQANYNEQF
>TRBJ2-7|TRBV20-1
SARHQGANYEQY
>TRBJ1-1|TRBV12-3/TRBV12-4
ASSLMQREAF
>TRBJ2-3|TRBV11-3
ASSLVQGFSTDTQY
>TRBJ1-2|TRBV12-3/TRBV12-4
ASSPSPGYT
>TRBJ2-1|TRBV29-1
SVEGQTGGEQF
>TRBJ2-1|TRBV10-3
AISSGTGDNEQF
>TRBJ2-3|TRBV7-8
ASSLNSGADTQY
>TRBJ2-1|TRBV7-6
ASSLVAYDEQF
>TRBJ2-6|TRBV6-2/TRBV6-3
ASSYKRETIAGANVLT
>TRBJ2-2|TRBV7-9
ASSFSSGRGAGELF
>TRBJ2-7|TRBV4-1
ASSQDFAGVGEQY
>TRBJ1-1|TRBV5-5
ASSLDLPSEAF
>TRBJ1-2|TRBV7-2
ASSETLGGYYGYT
>TRBJ2-1|TRBV28
ASSRDDNEQF
>TRBJ1-1|TRBV12-3/TRBV12-4
ASSGQTNTEAF
>TRBJ1-3|TRBV7-2
ASSLVTGENTIY
>TRBJ2-1|TRBV9
ASSVSGQGGAEQF
>TRBJ2-1|TRBV25-1
ASSSLTGMNEQF
>TRBJ1-6|TRBV4-1
ASSAREGLSSYNSPLH
>TRBJ1-1|TRBV7-9
ASSYFRTGRRAF
>TRBJ2-1|TRBV11-2
ASSNTGNEQF
>TRBJ2-1|TRBV15
ATSRDPIAGDEQF
>TRBJ2-5|TRBV11-2
ASSGSRGETQY
>TRBJ1-6|TRBV18
ASSQDRGHSPLH
>TRBJ2-1|TRBV15
ATSSQRSRGYNEQF
>TRBJ1-1|TRBV7-2
ASSPRRDLPEAF
>TRBJ2-1|TRBV6-8
ASSSQGRGLEQF
>TRBJ1-2|TRBV6-2/TRBV6-3
ASALGQLAYGYT
>TRBJ2-1|TRBV7-2
ASSPGTSGSGNEQF
>TRBJ2-7|TRBV7-2
ASSRRDRSYEQY
>TRBJ2-1|TRBV5-1
ASSPIAGGSNEQF
>TRBJ2-1|TRBV7-8
ASSPAGGSYNEQF
>TRBJ1-5|TRBV20-1
SARDRDRSNQPQH